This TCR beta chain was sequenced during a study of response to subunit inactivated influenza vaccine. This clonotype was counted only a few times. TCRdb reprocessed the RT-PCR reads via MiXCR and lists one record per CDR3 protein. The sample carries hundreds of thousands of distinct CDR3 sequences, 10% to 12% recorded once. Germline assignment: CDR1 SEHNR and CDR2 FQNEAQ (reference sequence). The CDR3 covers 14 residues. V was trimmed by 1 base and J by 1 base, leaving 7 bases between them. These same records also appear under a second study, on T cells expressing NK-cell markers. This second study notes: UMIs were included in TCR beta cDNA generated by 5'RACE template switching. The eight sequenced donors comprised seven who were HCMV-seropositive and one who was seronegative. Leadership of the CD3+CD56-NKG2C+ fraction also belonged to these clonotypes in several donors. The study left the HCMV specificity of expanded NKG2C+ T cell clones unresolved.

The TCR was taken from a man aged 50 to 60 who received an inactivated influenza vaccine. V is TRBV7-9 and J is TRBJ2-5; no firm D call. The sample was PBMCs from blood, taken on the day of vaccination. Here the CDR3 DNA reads TGTGCCAGCAGCTTAGGTTCTACCCAAGAGACCCAGTACTTC. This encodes CASSLGSTQETQYF.